This TCR beta chain was recovered during a study of neoadjuvant anti-PD-1 for oral cavity cancer. Broader study findings: Only three patients per response group were TCR-analyzed; validation needed.

TCRdb keeps only in-frame clones here, not all; method: immunoSEQ multiplex PCR. Among 12,000 to 15,000 clones listed, roughly 72% were seen once. This CDR3 region has 14 residues. J lost 4 bases, V lost 6 bases, and 9 bases had no gene match. Per germline, CDR1 SGHNT and CDR2 YYREEE (reference sequence). This clone was seen more than once but under ten times. Its antigen is as yet unknown. The chain is built from TRBV5-4 and TRBJ1-2, with TRBD1 matching 7 bases. This receptor was identified in a person between 40 and 85 years old with oral cavity squamous cell carcinoma. This sample comprised PBMCs, obtained before nivolumab (anti-PD-1) treatment. The CDR3 reads CASTTGQALYGYTF. DNA of the CDR3: TGTGCCAGCACGACCGGACAGGCACTCTATGGCTACACCTTC.